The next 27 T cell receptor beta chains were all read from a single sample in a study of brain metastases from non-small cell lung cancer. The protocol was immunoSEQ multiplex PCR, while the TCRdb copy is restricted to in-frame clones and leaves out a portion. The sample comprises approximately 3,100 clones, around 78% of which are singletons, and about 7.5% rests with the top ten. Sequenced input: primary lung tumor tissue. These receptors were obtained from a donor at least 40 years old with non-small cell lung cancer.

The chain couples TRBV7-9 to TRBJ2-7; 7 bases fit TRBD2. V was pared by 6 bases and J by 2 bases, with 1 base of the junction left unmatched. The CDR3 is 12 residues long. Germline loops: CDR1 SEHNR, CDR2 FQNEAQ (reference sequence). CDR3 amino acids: CASSGGAYEQYF. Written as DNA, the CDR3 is TGTGCCAGCAGTGGGGGGGCCTACGAGCAGTACTTC.

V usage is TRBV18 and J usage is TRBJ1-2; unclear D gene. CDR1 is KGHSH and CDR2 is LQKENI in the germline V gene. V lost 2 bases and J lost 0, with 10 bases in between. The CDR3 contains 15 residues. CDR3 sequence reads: CASSPRTTANYGYTF. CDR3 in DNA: TGTGCCAGCTCACCAAGGACCACAGCTAACTATGGCTACACCTTC. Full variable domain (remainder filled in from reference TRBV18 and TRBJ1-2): NAGVMQNPRHLVRRRGQEARLRCSPMKGHSHVYWYRQLPEEGLKFMVYLQKENIIDESGMPKERFSAEFPKEGPSILRIQQVVRGDSAAYFCASSPRTTANYGYTFGSGTRLTVV.

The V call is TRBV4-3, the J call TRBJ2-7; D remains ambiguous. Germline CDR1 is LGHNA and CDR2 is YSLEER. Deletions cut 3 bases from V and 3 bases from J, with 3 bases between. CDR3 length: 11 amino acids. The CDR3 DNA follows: TGCGCCAGCAGCCACCGCTACGAGCAGTACTTC. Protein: CASSHRYEQYF.

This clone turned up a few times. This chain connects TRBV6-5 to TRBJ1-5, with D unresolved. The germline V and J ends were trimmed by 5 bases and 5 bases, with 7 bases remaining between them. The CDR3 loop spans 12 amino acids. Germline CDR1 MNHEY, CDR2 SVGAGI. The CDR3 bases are TGTGCCAGCAGTCCAGTTGATCAGCCCCAGCATTTT. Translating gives CASSPVDQPQHF.

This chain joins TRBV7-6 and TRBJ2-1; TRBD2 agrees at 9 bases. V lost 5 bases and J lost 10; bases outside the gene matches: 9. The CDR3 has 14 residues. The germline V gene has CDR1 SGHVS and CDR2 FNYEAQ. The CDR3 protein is CASSTSGGHYEQFF. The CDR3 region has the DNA TGTGCCAGCAGCACCAGCGGGGGGCATTACGAGCAGTTCTTC.

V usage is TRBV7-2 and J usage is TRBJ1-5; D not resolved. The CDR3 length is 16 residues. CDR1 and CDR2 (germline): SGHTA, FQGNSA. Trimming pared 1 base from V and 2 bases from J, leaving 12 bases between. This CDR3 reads CASSLEPGRGNQPQHF. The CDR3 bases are TGTGCCAGCAGCTTAGAGCCGGGTCGGGGCAATCAGCCCCAGCATTTT.

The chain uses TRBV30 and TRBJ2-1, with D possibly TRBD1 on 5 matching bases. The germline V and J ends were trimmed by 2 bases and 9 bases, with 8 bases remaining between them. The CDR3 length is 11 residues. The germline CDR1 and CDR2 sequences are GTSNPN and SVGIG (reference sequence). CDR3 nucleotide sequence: TGTGCCTGGAGTCCAAGGGGTGAGCAGTTCTTC. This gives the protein CAWSPRGEQFF.

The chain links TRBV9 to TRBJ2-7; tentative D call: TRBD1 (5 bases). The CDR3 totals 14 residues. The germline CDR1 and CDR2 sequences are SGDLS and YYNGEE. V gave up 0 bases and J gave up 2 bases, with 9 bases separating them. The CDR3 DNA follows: TGTGCCAGCAGCGTAGAGGCAGGGCCCTACGAGCAGTACTTC. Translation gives CASSVEAGPYEQYF.

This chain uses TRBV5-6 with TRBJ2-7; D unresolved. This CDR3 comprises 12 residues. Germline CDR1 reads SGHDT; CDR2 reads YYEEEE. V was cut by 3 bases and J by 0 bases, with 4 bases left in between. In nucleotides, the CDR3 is TGTGCCAGCAGCTCTAGCTCCTACGAGCAGTACTTC. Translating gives CASSSSSYEQYF.

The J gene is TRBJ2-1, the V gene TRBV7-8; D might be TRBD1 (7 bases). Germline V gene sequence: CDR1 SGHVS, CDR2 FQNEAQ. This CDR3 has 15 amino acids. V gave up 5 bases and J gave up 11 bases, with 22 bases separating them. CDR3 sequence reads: CASSGGGGAGYKQFF. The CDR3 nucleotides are TGTGCCAGCAGCGGAGGGGGCGGGGCGGGTTATAAGCAGTTCTTC.

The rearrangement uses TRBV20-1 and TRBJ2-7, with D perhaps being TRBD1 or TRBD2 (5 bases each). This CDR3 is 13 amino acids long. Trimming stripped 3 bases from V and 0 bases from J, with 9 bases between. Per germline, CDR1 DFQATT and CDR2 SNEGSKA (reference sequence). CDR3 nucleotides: TGCAGTGCTAGTACCGGGGCCTCCTACGAGCAGTACTTC. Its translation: CSASTGASYEQYF.

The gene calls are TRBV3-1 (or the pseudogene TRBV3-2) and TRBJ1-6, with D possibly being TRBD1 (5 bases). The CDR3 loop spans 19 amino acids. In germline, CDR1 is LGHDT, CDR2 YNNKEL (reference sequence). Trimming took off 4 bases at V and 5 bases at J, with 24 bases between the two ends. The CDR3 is CASSPGRTDRDGNNSPLHF. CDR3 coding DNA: TGTGCCAGCAGCCCCGGGCGTACCGACCGGGACGGAAATAATTCACCCCTCCACTTT.

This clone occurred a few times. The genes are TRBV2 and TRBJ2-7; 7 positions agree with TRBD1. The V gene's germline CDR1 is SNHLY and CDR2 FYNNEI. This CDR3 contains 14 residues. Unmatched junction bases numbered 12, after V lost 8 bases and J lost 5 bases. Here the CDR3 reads CASYHLTGSDEQYF. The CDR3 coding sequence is TGTGCCAGCTACCATTTGACAGGGTCCGACGAGCAGTACTTC.

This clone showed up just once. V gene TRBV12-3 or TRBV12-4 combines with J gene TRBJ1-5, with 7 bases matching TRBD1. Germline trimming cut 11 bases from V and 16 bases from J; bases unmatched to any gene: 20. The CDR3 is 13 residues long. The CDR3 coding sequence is TGTGCCTTCTCTCTCGGGCGGGACAGCGGGCAACATTTT. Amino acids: CAFSLGRDSGQHF.

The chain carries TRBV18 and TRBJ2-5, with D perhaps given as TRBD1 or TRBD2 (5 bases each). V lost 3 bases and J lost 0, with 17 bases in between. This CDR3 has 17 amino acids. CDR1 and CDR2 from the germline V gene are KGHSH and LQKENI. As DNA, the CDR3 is TGTGCCAGCTCACCCCCGGGGACCGGGGTTTACCAAGAGACCCAGTACTTC. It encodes CASSPPGTGVYQETQYF.

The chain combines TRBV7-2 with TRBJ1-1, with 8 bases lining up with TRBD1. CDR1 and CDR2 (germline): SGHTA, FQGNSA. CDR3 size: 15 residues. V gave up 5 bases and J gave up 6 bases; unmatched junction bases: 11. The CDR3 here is CASSAWTGQFAEAFF. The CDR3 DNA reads TGTGCCAGCAGCGCATGGACAGGGCAGTTTGCTGAAGCTTTCTTT.

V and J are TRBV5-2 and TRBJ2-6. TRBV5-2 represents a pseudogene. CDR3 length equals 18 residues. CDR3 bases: TGTGCCAGCAATGAACCGCGAGAGTACACAAGTCGGGCCAACGTCCTAACTTTC. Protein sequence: CASNEPREYTSRANVLTF.

CDR3 bases: TGTGCCAGCAGCTTAGCGGCTAGCGGCGGACCGGGCCAAGAGACCCAGTACTTC. Amino acids: CASSLAASGGPGQETQYF. The V gene is TRBV7-2, the J gene TRBJ2-5; 7 bases fit TRBD2. This CDR3 is built from 18 residues. J gave up 1 base and V 0 bases, and 11 bases lay outside the gene matches. Germline V lookup: CDR1 SGHTA, CDR2 FQGNSA.

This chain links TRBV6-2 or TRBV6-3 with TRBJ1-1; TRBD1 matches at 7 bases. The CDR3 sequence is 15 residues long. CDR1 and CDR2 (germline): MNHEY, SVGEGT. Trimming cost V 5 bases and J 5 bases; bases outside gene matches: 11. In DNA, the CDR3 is TGTGCCAGCAGTCCGACGAACAGGGGAGGAACTGAAGCTTTCTTT. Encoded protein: CASSPTNRGGTEAFF.

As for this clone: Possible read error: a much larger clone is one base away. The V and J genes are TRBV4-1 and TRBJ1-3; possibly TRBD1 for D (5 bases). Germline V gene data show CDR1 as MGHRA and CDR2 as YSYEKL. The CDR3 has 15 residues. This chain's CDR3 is CASSQDRGSENTIYF. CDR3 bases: TGCGCCAGCAGCCAAGATCGGGGCTCTGAAAACACCATATATTTT.

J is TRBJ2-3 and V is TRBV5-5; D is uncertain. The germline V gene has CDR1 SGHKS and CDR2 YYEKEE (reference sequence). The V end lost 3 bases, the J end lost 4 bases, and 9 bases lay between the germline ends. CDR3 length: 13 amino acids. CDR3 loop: CASSSGVADTQYF. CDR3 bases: TGTGCCAGCAGCTCGGGTGTGGCAGATACGCAGTATTTT.

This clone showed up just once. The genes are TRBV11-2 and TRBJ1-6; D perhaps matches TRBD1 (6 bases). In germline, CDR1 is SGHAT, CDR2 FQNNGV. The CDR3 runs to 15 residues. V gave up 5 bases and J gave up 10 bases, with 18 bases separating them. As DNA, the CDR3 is TGTGCCAGCAGCCCAGCGGGACAAGGAGTCTCACCCCTCCACTTT. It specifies CASSPAGQGVSPLHF. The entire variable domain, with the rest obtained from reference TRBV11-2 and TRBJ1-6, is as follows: EAGVAQSPRYKIIEKRQSVAFWCNPISGHATLYWYQQILGQGPKLLIQFQNNGVVDDSQLPKDRFSAERLKGVDSTLKIQPAKLEDSAVYLCASSPAGQGVSPLHFGNGTRLTVT.

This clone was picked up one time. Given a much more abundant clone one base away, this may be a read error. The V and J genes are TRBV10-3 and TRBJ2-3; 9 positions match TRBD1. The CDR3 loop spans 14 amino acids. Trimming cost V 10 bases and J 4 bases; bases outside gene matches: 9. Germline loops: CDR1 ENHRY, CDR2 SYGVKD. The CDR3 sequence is CATLGQGTSDTQYF. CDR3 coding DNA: TGTGCCACCTTAGGACAGGGGACATCAGATACGCAGTATTTT.

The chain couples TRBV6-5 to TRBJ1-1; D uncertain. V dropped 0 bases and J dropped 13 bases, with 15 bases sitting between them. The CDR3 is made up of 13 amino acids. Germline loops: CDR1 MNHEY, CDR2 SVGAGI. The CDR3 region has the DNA TGTGCCAGCAGTTACTCGATGGGAACCCGCGGTTTCTTT. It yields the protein CASSYSMGTRGFF.

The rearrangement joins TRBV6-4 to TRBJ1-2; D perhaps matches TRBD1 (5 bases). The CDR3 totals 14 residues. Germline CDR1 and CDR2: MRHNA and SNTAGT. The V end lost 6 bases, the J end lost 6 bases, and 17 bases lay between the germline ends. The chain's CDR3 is CASRAGSSGHGYTF. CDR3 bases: TGTGCCAGCAGGGCCGGGTCTTCGGGGCATGGCTACACCTTC.

The CDR3 sequence is CAIQRLDSPLHF. In nucleotides, the CDR3 is TGTGCCATACAACGGCTAGATTCACCCCTCCACTTT. V gene TRBV6-5 combines with J gene TRBJ1-6, with no clear D. V lost 10 bases and J 8 bases, leaving 12 bases between the germline ends. The V gene's germline CDR1 is MNHEY and CDR2 SVGAGI. The CDR3 runs to 12 residues.

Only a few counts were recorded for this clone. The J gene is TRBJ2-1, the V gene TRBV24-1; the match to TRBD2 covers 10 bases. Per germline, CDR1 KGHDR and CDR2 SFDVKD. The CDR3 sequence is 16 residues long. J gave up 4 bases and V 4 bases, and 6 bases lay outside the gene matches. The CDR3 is CATSEISGGNYNEQFF. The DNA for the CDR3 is TGTGCCACCAGTGAGATTAGCGGGGGGAATTACAATGAGCAGTTCTTC.